What follows are 10 T cell receptor beta chains derived from one specimen sequenced in a study of tumor and adjacent non-tumor tissue in lung cancer. TCRbeta libraries were built with three rounds of nested PCR, modified from ARM-PCR. TCRdb fed the multiplex PCR reads into MiXCR, producing one record per CDR3 protein. The profile shows around 99,000 distinct CDR3 sequences, roughly three fifths of them singletons. This sample's RNA came from whole unsorted tissue. This non-tumor lung sample came from over 3 cm beyond the tumor edge. Sequenced sample: distant non-tumor lung tissue. The receptor source for this set is a man between 60 and 75 years old with non-small cell lung cancer.

The gene calls are TRBV4-2 and TRBJ2-7; D call uncertain. From germline, CDR1 is LGHNA and CDR2 YNFKEQ. Trimming removed 2 bases from V and 2 bases from J, with 13 bases in between. CDR3 size: 15 residues. The CDR3 spells CASSQYLHGPYEQYF. In DNA, the CDR3 is TGTGCCAGCAGCCAATACCTACATGGGCCCTACGAGCAGTACTTC.

This clonotype was detected ten times or more. This chain links TRBV5-6 with TRBJ2-5; D may match TRBD1 or TRBD2 (6 bases each). The CDR3 runs to 14 residues. Germline-derived CDR1 and CDR2 are SGHDT and YYEEEE. Trimming pared 4 bases from V and 0 bases from J, leaving 10 bases between. The DNA of the CDR3 is TGTGCCAGCAGCCGGGGGACAAACCAAGAGACCCAGTACTTC. It specifies CASSRGTNQETQYF.

For this clonotype: The CDR3 does not end in the conserved phenylalanine or tryptophan, so this is likely a read error. The V and J genes are TRBV11-2 and TRBJ2-2; D is undetermined. The length of the CDR3 is 11 residues. CDR1 is SGHAT, CDR2 FQNNGV, per germline. Trimming took 5 bases from V and 14 from J, leaving 12 bases between them. The CDR3 coding sequence is TGTGCCAGCAGCCAATCCCAGGACCTGTTTCTT. It is translated as CASSQSQDLFL.

The CDR3 DNA follows: TGTGCCAGCAGCATAAAGGACAGGGGAGACACAGATACGCAGTATTTT. This codes for CASSIKDRGDTDTQYF. This chain links TRBV11-3 with TRBJ2-3; 9 bases agree with TRBD1. J lost 2 bases, V lost 5 bases, and 8 bases had no gene match. The germline CDR1 and CDR2 sequences are SGHNT and YENEEA. The CDR3 is made up of 16 amino acids.

V gene TRBV6-1 combines with J gene TRBJ1-6; D is uncertain. In germline, CDR1 is MNHNS, CDR2 SASEGT. V shed 2 bases and J shed 8 bases, with 13 bases lying between them. This CDR3 is built from 15 residues. The CDR3 spells CASSELKGDDSPLHF. In nucleotides, the CDR3 is TGTGCCAGCAGTGAATTGAAAGGTGATGATTCACCCCTCCACTTT.

This clonotype has just one count. The chain joins TRBV12-3 or TRBV12-4 to TRBJ2-5; no clear D gene. The CDR3 has 14 amino acids. V shed 10 bases and J shed 5 bases, with 20 bases lying between them. The CDR3 DNA reads TGTGCCATCAATCCGCTTGATAGCATGGAGACCCAGTACTTC. Residues: CAINPLDSMETQYF.

This clonotype was seen a few times. A much more abundant neighbour one base away suggests this may be a read error. The rearrangement uses TRBV4-1 and TRBJ2-1, with TRBD2 matching over 8 bases. Per germline, CDR1 MGHRA and CDR2 YSYEKL. This CDR3 is built from 16 residues. The CDR3 reads CASSHQAGGLYNEQLF. Here the CDR3 DNA reads TGCGCCAGCAGCCACCAGGCGGGGGGCCTGTACAATGAGCAGTTATTC.

The rearrangement uses TRBV20-1 and TRBJ2-1, with no clear D. CDR3 length: 12 residues. V lost 6 bases and J 4 bases, leaving 10 bases between the germline ends. Per the germline V gene, CDR1 is DFQATT and CDR2 is SNEGSKA (reference sequence). CDR3 loop: CSAIATYNEQFF. The CDR3 nucleotides read TGCAGTGCCATAGCCACTTACAATGAGCAGTTCTTC.

Concerning this clonotype: This sequence may be a read error, since a much larger clone differs from it by one base. No conserved phenylalanine or tryptophan ends this CDR3, so it is likely a read error. The rearrangement uses TRBV6-1 and TRBJ1-3; the D is unclear. The CDR3 has 16 amino acids. V lost 3 bases and J 0 bases, leaving 12 bases between the germline ends. CDR1 is MNHNS and CDR2 is SASEGT in the germline V gene. The CDR3, as DNA: TGTGCCAGCAGTGATGGGCCCGCATACTCTGGAAACACCATATATCTT. Residues: CASSDGPAYSGNTIYL.

A remark on this clonotype: It is likely a read error, because the conserved phenylalanine at the end of the CDR3 is missing. V and J are TRBV28 and TRBJ2-3; D is perhaps TRBD1 (5 bases). The CDR3 contains 15 residues. The V gene's germline CDR1 is MDHEN and CDR2 SYDVKM. Trimming left V 6 bases short and J 6 bases short, with 19 bases between. The CDR3 protein is CASSSATEKTDTQYC. The DNA of the CDR3 is TGTGCCAGCAGCTCCGCGACAGAGAAGACGGATACGCAGTATTGT.